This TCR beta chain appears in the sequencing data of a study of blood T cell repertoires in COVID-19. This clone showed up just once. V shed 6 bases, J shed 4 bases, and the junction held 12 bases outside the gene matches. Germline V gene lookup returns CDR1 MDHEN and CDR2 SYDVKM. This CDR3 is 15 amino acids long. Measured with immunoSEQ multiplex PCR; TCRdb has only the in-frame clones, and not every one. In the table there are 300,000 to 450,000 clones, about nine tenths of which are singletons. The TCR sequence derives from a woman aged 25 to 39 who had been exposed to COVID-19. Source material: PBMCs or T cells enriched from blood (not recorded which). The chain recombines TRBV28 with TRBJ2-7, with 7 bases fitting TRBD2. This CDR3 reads CASRILAANSYEQYF. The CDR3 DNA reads TGTGCCAGCAGGATTCTAGCGGCAAATTCTTACGAGCAGTACTTC.